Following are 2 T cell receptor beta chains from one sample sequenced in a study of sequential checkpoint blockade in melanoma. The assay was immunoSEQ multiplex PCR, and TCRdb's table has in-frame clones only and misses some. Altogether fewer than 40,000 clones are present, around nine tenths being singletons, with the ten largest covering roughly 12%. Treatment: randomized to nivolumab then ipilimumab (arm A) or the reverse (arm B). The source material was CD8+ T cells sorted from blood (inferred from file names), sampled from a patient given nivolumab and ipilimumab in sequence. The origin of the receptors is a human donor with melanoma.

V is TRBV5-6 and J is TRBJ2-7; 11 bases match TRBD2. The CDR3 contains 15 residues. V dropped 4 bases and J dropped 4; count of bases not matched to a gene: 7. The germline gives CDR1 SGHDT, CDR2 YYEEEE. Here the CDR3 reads CASSQGLAGRYEQYV. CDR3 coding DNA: TGTGCCAGCAGCCAAGGACTAGCGGGCCGTTACGAGCAGTACGTC.

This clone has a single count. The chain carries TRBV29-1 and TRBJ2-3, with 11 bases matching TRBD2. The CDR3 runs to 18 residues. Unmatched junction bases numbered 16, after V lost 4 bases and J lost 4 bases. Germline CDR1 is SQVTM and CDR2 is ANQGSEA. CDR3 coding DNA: TGCAGCGTTGGGGGCAGCTTCGATCTAGCGGGAGGCGCAGATACGCAGTATTTT. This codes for CSVGGSFDLAGGADTQYF.